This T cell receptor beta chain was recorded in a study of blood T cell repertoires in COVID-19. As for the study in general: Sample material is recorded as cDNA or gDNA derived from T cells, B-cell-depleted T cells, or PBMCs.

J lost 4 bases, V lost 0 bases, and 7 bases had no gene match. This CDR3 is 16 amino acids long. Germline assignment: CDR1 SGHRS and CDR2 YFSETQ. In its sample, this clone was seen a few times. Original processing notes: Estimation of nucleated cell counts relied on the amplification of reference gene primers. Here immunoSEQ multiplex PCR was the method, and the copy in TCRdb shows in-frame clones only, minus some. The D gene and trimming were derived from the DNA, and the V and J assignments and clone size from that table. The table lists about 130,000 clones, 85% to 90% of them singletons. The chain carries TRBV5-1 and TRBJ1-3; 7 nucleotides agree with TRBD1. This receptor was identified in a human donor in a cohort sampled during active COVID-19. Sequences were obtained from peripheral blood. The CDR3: CASSLEKGAGGNTIYF. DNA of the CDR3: TGCGCCAGCAGCTTGGAAAAGGGGGCGGGAGGAAACACCATATATTTT.